The sequence of this T cell receptor beta chain was determined in a study of OX40 agonist ivuxolimab in advanced cancers. At the level of the study: Patients receiving dose escalation had hepatocellular carcinoma, melanoma, renal cell or head and neck cancer. Eligibility rules accepted prior anti-PD-1, anti-PD-L1 or anti-CTLA-4 therapy, and 40% to 50% had some.

Trimming removed 5 bases at V and 0 bases at J, with 6 bases between. This CDR3 has 13 residues. Germline loops: CDR1 SGHTA, CDR2 FQGNSA. Patients with a history of autoimmune disease or on systemic immunosuppression were excluded. TCRdb's copy holds only in-frame clones and misses some; the assay was immunoSEQ multiplex PCR. The sample lists roughly 32,000 clones, around 84% seen once, with about 2.5% in the top ten. The genes are TRBV7-2 and TRBJ2-3, with D possibly TRBD2 on 5 matching bases. Material: CD4+ or CD8+ T cells sorted from blood, obtained in a trial of the OX40 agonist ivuxolimab. The clonotype comes from an adult with an advanced solid tumor such as melanoma, head and neck, liver or kidney cancer. The CDR3 protein is CASSRTSTDTQYF. CDR3 coding DNA: TGTGCCAGCAGCCGGACTAGCACAGATACGCAGTATTTT.